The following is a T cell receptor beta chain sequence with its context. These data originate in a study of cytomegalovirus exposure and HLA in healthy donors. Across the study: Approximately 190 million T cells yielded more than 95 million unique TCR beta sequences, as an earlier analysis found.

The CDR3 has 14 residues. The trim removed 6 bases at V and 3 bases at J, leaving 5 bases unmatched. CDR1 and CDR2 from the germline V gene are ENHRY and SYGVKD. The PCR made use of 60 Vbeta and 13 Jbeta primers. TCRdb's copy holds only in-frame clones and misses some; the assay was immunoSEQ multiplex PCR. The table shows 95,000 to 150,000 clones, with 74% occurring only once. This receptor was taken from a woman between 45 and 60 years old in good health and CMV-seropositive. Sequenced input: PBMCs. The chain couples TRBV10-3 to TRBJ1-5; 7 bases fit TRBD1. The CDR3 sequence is CAISAGQFNQPQHF. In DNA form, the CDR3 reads TGTGCCATCAGCGCGGGACAGTTCAATCAGCCCCAGCATTTT.